The source of this TCR beta chain is a study of shared clonotypes between healthy human individuals. Germline V CDR1 and CDR2: SGHTA, FQGNSA. The CDR3 is made up of 19 amino acids. The trim removed 6 bases at V and 0 bases at J, leaving 13 bases unmatched. Libraries were prepared by immunoSEQ multiplex PCR; TCRdb keeps only in-frame clonotypes and omits some of them. The sample has more than 2,000,000 clones, roughly 92% seen once. Input material: naive CD4+ T cells sorted from blood. The subset: CD45RA+ positively selected. The sequence was collected from a man aged 18 to 30 in good health. The rearrangement links TRBV7-2 to TRBJ2-1, with 11 nucleotides matching TRBD2. The CDR3 bases are TGTGCCAGCAGGGGTGCCGGGACTAGCGGATTCTACTCCTACAATGAGCAGTTCTTC. This translates into CASRGAGTSGFYSYNEQFF.